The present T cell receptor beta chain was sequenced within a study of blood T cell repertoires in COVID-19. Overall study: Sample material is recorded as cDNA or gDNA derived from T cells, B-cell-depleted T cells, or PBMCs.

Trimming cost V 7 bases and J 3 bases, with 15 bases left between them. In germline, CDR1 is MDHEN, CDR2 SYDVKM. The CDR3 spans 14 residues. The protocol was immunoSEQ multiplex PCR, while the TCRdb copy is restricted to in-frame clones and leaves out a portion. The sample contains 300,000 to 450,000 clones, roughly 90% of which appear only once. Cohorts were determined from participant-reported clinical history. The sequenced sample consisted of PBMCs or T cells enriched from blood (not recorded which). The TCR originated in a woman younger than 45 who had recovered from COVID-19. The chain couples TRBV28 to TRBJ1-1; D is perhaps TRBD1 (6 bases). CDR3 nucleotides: TGTGCCAGCACCAGGAACAGGGCTGACACTGAAGCTTTCTTT. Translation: CASTRNRADTEAFF.